What follows are 14 T cell receptor beta chains derived from one specimen sequenced in a study of T cell responses to AZD1222 COVID-19 vaccine. Clones were read by immunoSEQ multiplex PCR, and TCRdb kept only the in-frame ones, dropping some. The table shows approximately 120,000 clones, with over 75% occurring only once. The input for sequencing was peripheral blood, taken on day 0 of AZD1222 vaccination. Source of these receptors: an adult in good health.

The chain is built from TRBV5-5 and TRBJ2-7, with D perhaps TRBD1 or TRBD2 (5 bases each). Germline V gene sequence: CDR1 SGHKS, CDR2 YYEKEE (reference sequence). Trimming removed 0 bases at V and 2 bases at J, with 12 bases between. This CDR3 has 15 amino acids. The CDR3, as DNA: TGTGCCAGCAGCTTGGAGACAGAGGGCCCCTACGAGCAGTACTTC. Residues: CASSLETEGPYEQYF.

This chain connects TRBV11-3 to TRBJ2-5, with 11 bases identical to TRBD2. The germline CDR1 and CDR2 sequences are SGHNT and YENEEA. The ends lost 4 bases at V and 3 bases at J; junction bases unmatched: 4. The CDR3 has 15 amino acids. CDR3 sequence (DNA): TGTGCCAGCAGCTATACGGGACTAGCGGAAGAGACCCAGTACTTC. Its translation is CASSYTGLAEETQYF.

The J gene is TRBJ1-2, the V gene TRBV28; D possibly corresponds to TRBD1 (6 bases). Germline CDR1 MDHEN, CDR2 SYDVKM. Trimming stripped 11 bases from V and 8 bases from J, with 21 bases between. This CDR3 region has 13 residues. The CDR3 sequence: CALNPLQGLGYTF. CDR3 DNA sequence: TGTGCCCTTAATCCGTTACAGGGCCTCGGCTACACCTTC.

The chain is built from TRBV5-1 and TRBJ2-7, with a weak D call TRBD2 (5 bases). CDR1 is SGHRS and CDR2 is YFSETQ in the germline V gene. Trimming took off 4 bases at V and 3 bases at J, with 11 bases between the two ends. The CDR3 extends over 13 amino acids. The CDR3 coding sequence is TGCGCCAGCAGCGCCGGGGTCTACTACGAGCAGTACTTC. This encodes CASSAGVYYEQYF.

The CDR3 nucleotides are TGTGCCTGGAGTGAGGGAGTGGGAACAGAGACCCAGTACTTC. It is translated as CAWSEGVGTETQYF. The chain uses TRBV30 and TRBJ2-5; possibly TRBD2 for D (5 bases). Trimming cost V 1 base and J 4 bases, with 13 bases left between them. This CDR3 is built from 14 residues. Germline V gene data show CDR1 as GTSNPN and CDR2 as SVGIG (reference sequence). The whole variable domain, filled in from reference TRBV30 and TRBJ2-5, reads SQTIHQWPATLVQPVGSPLSLECTVEGTSNPNLYWYRQAAGRGLQLLFYSVGIGQISSEVPQNLSASRPQDRQFILSSKKLLLSDSGFYLCAWSEGVGTETQYFGPGTRLLVL.

V is TRBV7-6 and J is TRBJ2-3; TRBD1 matches at 8 bases. This CDR3 has 15 amino acids. V lost 5 bases and J lost 2; bases outside the gene matches: 6. Germline lookup yields CDR1 SGHVS and CDR2 FNYEAQ. CDR3 coding DNA: TGTGCCAGCAGCCGGGGGACAGGACACACAGATACGCAGTATTTT. This codes for CASSRGTGHTDTQYF.

This chain links TRBV7-2 with TRBJ2-1, with 7 bases lining up with TRBD2. CDR3 size: 16 residues. J was trimmed by 3 bases and V by 2 bases; bases with no gene match: 7. The germline CDR1 and CDR2 sequences are SGHTA and FQGNSA. CDR3 loop: CASSLHVSGFYNEQFF. CDR3 DNA: TGTGCCAGCAGCTTACATGTTAGCGGGTTCTACAATGAGCAGTTCTTC.

V is TRBV10-2 and J is TRBJ2-7; maybe TRBD2 (6 bases). Germline V gene sequence: CDR1 WSHSY, CDR2 SAAADI. Trimming stripped 8 bases from V and 2 bases from J, with 19 bases between. The CDR3 runs to 15 residues. The CDR3 is CASGVFGGAAYEQYF. The CDR3 coding sequence is TGCGCCAGCGGGGTTTTTGGCGGGGCTGCCTACGAGCAGTACTTC.

J is TRBJ2-5 and V is TRBV30, with TRBD2 matching 7 bases. V lost 2 bases to trimming and J lost 12 bases; unmatched junction nucleotides: 6. The CDR3 extends over 11 amino acids. CDR1 GTSNPN and CDR2 SVGIG come from the germline V gene (reference sequence). CDR3 residues: CAWSQLAPKYF. The CDR3 DNA reads as TGTGCCTGGAGTCAACTAGCGCCCAAGTACTTC.

The CDR3 coding sequence is TGTGCCAGCAGTGCCTACAGAGAAAGCACTGAAGCTTTCTTT. Residues: CASSAYRESTEAFF. The chain employs TRBV6-4 and TRBJ1-1; D is unclear. CDR3 size: 14 residues. Trimming left V 4 bases short and J 4 bases short, with 13 bases between. Germline-derived CDR1 and CDR2 are MRHNA and SNTAGT.

This chain connects TRBV7-7 to TRBJ2-2, with D possibly being TRBD1 (6 bases). The CDR3 spans 15 residues. Germline V gives CDR1 SSHAT, CDR2 FNYEAQ (reference sequence). V lost 5 bases, J lost 1 base, and 11 bases lay in between. The CDR3, as DNA: TGTGCCAGCAGCCCTACAGGGCGGAACACCGGGGAGCTGTTTTTT. Its protein product is CASSPTGRNTGELFF.

The rearrangement uses TRBV9 and TRBJ1-1; tentatively, D is TRBD1 (5 bases). Trimming stripped 0 bases from V and 1 base from J, with 7 bases between. There are 14 residues in the CDR3. Germline assignment: CDR1 SGDLS and CDR2 YYNGEE. The CDR3 loop reads CASSVAGANTEAFF. CDR3 nucleotide sequence: TGTGCCAGCAGCGTAGCCGGGGCGAACACTGAAGCTTTCTTT.

V usage is TRBV13 and J usage is TRBJ2-1, with TRBD2 matching 13 bases. Germline V gives CDR1 PRHDT, CDR2 FYEKMQ (reference sequence). CDR3 size: 16 residues. With V trimmed by 4 bases and J by 9 bases, 9 bases remained unmatched. CDR3 protein: CASSSQGLAGEGEQFF. For the CDR3, the DNA is TGTGCCAGCAGCTCACAAGGACTAGCGGGAGAAGGTGAGCAGTTCTTC.

This rearrangement joins TRBV18 to TRBJ2-7; 10 bases align to TRBD1. The trim removed 5 bases at V and 2 bases at J, leaving 12 bases unmatched. Germline V gene lookup returns CDR1 KGHSH and CDR2 LQKENI. CDR3 length: 17 amino acids. CDR3 loop: CASSDAGTGVPTYEQYV. CDR3 nucleotide sequence: TGTGCCAGCTCAGACGCCGGGACAGGGGTTCCCACCTACGAGCAGTACGTC.